This is a list of T cell receptor beta chains from one sample in a study of shared clonotypes between healthy human individuals. Some clones are missing from TCRdb's copy, which holds only in-frame ones; the method was immunoSEQ multiplex PCR. Counted here are over 400,000 clones, roughly 80% occurring once; the ten biggest clones make up 12%. The specimen sequenced was PBMCs. All receptors derive from a woman aged 40-49 years in good health. Some clones in this sample may be carry-over from other donors' samples. CDR3s include the opening cysteine and the closing phenylalanine or tryptophan. The D gene is left open where the match is weak.

17	TRBV7-2	TRBD2	CASSLGGGSGHTGELFF
13	TRBV15	NA	CATSLDSNTEAFF
14	TRBV30	NA	CAWSVGREQETQYF
17	TRBV4-2	TRBD2	CASSQNRPAGSTDTQYF
15	TRBV4-2	NA	CASSQNQDRYNEQFF
14	TRBV19	TRBD1	CASSIGETGDEQFF
14	TRBV5-1	NA	CASSLGRSQETQYF
15	TRBV7-3	TRBD2	CASSLTSGAYNEQFF
15	TRBV15	TRBD2	CATSTGTSGTGELFF
14	TRBV6-1	NA	CASKLTGFSYEQYF
16	TRBV5-8	NA	CASFPYNRLLGYEQYF
12	TRBV2	NA	CASSESAVRAFF
11	TRBV20-1	NA	CSAHTGSEQYF
17	TRBV7-3	TRBD2	CASSLTGGRASYNEQFF
16	TRBV15	NA	CATSRGGSGGYNEQFF
14	TRBV5-6	NA	CASSETGLREKLFF
13	TRBV5-1	NA	CASSYSGEQPQHF
16	TRBV7-8	NA	CASSLSTRRPAGPQHF
18	TRBV5-8	NA	CASSLQGFGAPSTDTQYF
15	TRBV5-5	NA	CASSLLELLGNTIYF